This paragraph reports one T cell receptor beta chain. The antigen this receptor binds is unknown. Base qualities are not at hand, and no much larger clone is one base apart. This record comes from a study of CD8 T cells in Susac syndrome (dated by TCRdb to between 2018 and 2021). With regard to the full study: Among the sequenced Susac syndrome patients, about six had clinically active disease and under ten were in clinical remission. Susac syndrome patients were therapy-naive, on corticosteroids (some also receiving IVIg), or on IVIg alone at blood withdrawal. Whether CD8+ T cell activation and differentiation in Susac syndrome was antigen driven was tested using repertoire sequencing. Study-wide findings and limitations: No clonal expansion was detected in the CD4+ T cell repertoire of Susac syndrome patients. The study acknowledged that relatively few individuals were included in the TCR sequencing and HLA analysis.

The CDR1 and CDR2 encoded by the germline V gene (reference sequence) are DFQATT and SNEGSKA. Trimming removed 1 base from V and 8 bases from J, leaving 12 bases between the germline ends. The CDR3 holds 13 amino acids from the cysteine to the phenylalanine. Only CDR3 DNA remains: 39 bases, in frame from the first base. RNA was extracted using the RNeasy kit, and about 0.5 to 1 microgram was reverse transcribed with random hexamers. TCR beta CDR3 regions were amplified with the immunoSEQ multiplex PCR assay covering 54 Vbeta and 13 Jbeta segments. PCR amplification bias was corrected by using a synthetic template baseline for primer optimization and computational correction. Concerning the study's data processing: Only productive sequences were kept, with reads annotated to V, D and J genes according to IMGT and analyzed in immunoSEQ Analyzer. Clonality was calculated as one minus the Shannon entropy normalized by log2 of the number of productive unique sequences. For each patient and control, public and private clones were evaluated within the 100 most prevalent clones. Clones were defined as Susac-specific if absent from the healthy and MS cohorts, from 900 to 1,200 published viral clones and from other ImmuneACCESS disease sequences. The public reads were run again by TCRdb, first through fastp at Q25 and then through MiXCR, and only productive beta chains were kept. Every CDR3 protein is listed once, alongside the most common genes and DNA of its rows. TCRdb's processing, not the authors', yielded these V and J calls. The sample yields approximately 210,000 distinct CDR3 sequences; about 95% were counted once. Under 0.2% of the sample lies in the top ten.

High-throughput TCR beta sequencing profiled peripheral blood CD8+ and CD4+ T cells from healthy donors, Susac syndrome patients and multiple sclerosis patients. The Susac syndrome patients fulfilled recently defined diagnostic criteria for either definite or probable disease. Bulk CD8+ and CD4+ T cells were purified by magnetic negative isolation, while CD8+ TEMRA cells were enriched using FACS. Blood was drawn into EDTA tubes, processed within 24 hours, and PBMCs were isolated by density gradient centrifugation. PBMCs intended for TCR sequencing were frozen in liquid nitrogen and were later thawed in a 37 degrees C water bath. Purity of sorted or isolated CD4+, CD8+ and CD8+ TEMRA cells was at least 90%.

Specimen: CD4+ T cells from PBMCs. The receptor was derived from a human donor with Susac syndrome. Rearrangement joined TRBV20-1 to TRBJ1-5; no D gene can be assigned with confidence. The nucleotide sequence is given as TGCAGTGCTAGAGGAGATGGCGAGGAGCCCCAGCATTTT. Translated, this is CSARGDGEEPQHF.